The subject of this entry is one T cell receptor (beta chain). The antigen remains unidentified. This entry belongs to a study of siplizumab effects on memory and regulatory T cells. Findings of the study overall: In the presence of siplizumab, alloreactive sequences traceable to unstimulated CD4+ memory cells were significantly reduced. The alloresponse seemed to draw substantially on naive T cells, which appeared more diverse than memory cells.

Each sample contributed about 10^5 TCR templates to the assay. The protocol was immunoSEQ multiplex PCR, while the TCRdb copy is restricted to in-frame clones and leaves out a portion. The sample carries around 72,000 clones, roughly nine tenths recorded once. Germline V CDR1 and CDR2: SEHNR, FQNEAQ (reference sequence). The CDR3 contains 14 residues. Trimming removed 1 base from V and 8 bases from J, with 14 bases in between. The source material was CD8+ T cells sorted from blood. The receptor was derived from a human donor in good health. V usage is TRBV7-9 and J usage is TRBJ1-1; D might be TRBD1 (5 bases). The CDR3 DNA reads TGTGCCAGCAGCTTAGGGGCAGGGCAAACCGAAGCTTTCTTT. Translation gives CASSLGAGQTEAFF.